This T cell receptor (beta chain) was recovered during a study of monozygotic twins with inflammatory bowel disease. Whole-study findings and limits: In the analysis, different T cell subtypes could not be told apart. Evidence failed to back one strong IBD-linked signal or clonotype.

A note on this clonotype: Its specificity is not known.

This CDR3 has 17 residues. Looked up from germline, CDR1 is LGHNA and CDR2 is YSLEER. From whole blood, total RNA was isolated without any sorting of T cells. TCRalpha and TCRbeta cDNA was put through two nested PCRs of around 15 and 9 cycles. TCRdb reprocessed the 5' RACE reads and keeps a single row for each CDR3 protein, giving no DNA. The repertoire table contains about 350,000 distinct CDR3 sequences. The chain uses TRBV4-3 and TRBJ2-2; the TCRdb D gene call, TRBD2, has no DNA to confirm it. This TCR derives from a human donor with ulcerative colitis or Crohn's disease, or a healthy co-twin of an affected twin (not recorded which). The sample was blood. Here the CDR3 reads CASSQENSGFFGGELFF.